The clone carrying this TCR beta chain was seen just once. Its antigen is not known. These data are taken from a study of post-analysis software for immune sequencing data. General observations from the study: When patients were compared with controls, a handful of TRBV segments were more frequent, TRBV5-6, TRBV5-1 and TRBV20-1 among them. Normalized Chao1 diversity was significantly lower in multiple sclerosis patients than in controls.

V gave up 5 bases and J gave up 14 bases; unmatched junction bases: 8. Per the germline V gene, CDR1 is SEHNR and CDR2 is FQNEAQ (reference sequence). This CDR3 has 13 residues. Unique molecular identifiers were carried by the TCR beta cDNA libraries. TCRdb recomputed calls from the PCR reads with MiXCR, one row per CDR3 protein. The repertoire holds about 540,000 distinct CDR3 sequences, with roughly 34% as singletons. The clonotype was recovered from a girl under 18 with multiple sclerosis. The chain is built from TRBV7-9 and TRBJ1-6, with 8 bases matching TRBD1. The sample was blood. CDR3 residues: CASSRATGGTLHF. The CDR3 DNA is TGTGCCAGCAGCCGTGCCACAGGGGGAACCCTCCACTTT.